This entry features one TCR beta chain sequence. What it binds is unknown. Sequencing used immunoSEQ multiplex PCR; TCRdb keeps in-frame clones, though not all of them. The repertoire includes fewer than 90,000 clones, 94% of them detected once, and about 0.2% sits in the top ten. The source of the sample is a study of graft-versus-host responses after intestinal transplantation. Trimming removed 4 bases from V and 5 bases from J, with 20 bases in between. Germline V gene lookup returns CDR1 KGHSH and CDR2 LQKENI. The CDR3 runs to 16 residues. Study results and caveats: Recipient marrow showed GvH clones, some seen first in ileum or blood. Early post-transplant HvG declines tracked with peak circulating GvH clone levels.

This TCR derives from a human donor who was the organ donor for an intestinal transplant. The chain couples TRBV18 to TRBJ1-1, with D perhaps TRBD1 (5 bases). The sample here was unstimulated CD4+ T cells sorted from spleen or lymph node cells, taken before transplant. In DNA, the CDR3 is TGTGCCAGCTCACGACGCCGGGAGCAGGGTCGGACTGAAGCTTTCTTT. Translation: CASSRRREQGRTEAFF.